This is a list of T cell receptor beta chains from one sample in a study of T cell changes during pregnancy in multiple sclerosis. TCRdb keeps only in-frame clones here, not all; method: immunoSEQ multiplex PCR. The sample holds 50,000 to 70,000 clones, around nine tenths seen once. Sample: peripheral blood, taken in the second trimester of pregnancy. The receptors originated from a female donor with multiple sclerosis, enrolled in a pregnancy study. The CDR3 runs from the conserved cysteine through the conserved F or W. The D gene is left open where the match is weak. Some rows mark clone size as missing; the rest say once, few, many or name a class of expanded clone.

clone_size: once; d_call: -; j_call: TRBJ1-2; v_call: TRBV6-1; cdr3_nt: TGTGCCACCGGGGGGGCGACAAGCCCCTATGGCTACACCTTC; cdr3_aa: CATGGATSPYGYTF
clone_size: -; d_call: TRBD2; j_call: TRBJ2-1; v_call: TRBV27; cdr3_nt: TGTGCCAGCAGTTTTACGCCTAGCGGGGCTACTTCCTACAATGAGCAGTTCTTC; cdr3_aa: CASSFTPSGATSYNEQFF
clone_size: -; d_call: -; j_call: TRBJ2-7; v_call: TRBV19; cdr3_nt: TGTGCCAGTAGTATCCGGGGGGCAGCCTACGAGCAGTACTTC; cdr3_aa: CASSIRGAAYEQYF
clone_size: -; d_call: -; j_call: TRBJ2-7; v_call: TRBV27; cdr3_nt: TGTGCCAGCAGTTTATTGTCAGATTACGAGCAGTACTTC; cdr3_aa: CASSLLSDYEQYF
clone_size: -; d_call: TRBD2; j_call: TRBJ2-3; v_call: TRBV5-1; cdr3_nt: TGCGCCAGCAGCGCGCAAGCGGGAGTGGGAGCAGATACGCAGTATTTT; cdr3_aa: CASSAQAGVGADTQYF
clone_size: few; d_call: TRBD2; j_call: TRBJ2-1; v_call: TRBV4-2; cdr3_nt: TGTGCCAGCAGCCAAGATAGCGGGAGCCCCTACAATGAGCAGTTCTTC; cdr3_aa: CASSQDSGSPYNEQFF
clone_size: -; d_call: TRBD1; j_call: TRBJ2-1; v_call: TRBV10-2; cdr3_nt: TGCGCCAGCAGTGAGTTCGGGACAGGGCGACGGAATGAGCAGTTCTTC; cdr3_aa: CASSEFGTGRRNEQFF
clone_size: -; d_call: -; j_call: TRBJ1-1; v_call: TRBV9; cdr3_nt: TGTGCCAGCAGCGGGTCGACGGGATTCAACACTGAAGCTTTCTTT; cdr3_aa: CASSGSTGFNTEAFF
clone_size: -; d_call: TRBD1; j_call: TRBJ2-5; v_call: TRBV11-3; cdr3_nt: TGTGCCAGCAGCTTAGGACAGGGAATAGAGACCCAGTACTTC; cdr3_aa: CASSLGQGIETQYF
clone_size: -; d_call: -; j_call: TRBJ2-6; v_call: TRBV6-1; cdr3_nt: TGTGCCAGCAGTGAAATGGGCGTCGGCTCTGGGGCCAACGTCCTGACTTTC; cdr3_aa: CASSEMGVGSGANVLTF
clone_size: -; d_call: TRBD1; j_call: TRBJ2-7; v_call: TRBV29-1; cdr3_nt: TGCAGCGTTGAAGGACAGGGCTACGAGCAGTACTTC; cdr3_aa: CSVEGQGYEQYF
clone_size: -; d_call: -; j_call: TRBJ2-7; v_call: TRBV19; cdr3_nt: TGTGCCAGTAGTATTGTAGCGGCTCCCTCCTACGAGCAGTACTTC; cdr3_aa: CASSIVAAPSYEQYF
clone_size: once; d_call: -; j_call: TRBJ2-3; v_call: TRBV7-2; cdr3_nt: TGTGCCAGCAGCTTAGCGATTAACTCTTACACAGATACGCAGTATTTT; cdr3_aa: CASSLAINSYTDTQYF
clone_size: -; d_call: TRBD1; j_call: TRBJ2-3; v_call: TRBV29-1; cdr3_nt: TGCAGCGTTGAGGGTTTCCAGGGGGCAAGAGGCACAGATACGCAGTATTTT; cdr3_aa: CSVEGFQGARGTDTQYF
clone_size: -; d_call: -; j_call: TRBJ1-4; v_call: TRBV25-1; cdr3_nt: TGTGCCAGCAGTGAAACGGGAGGAGGTAATGAAAAACTGTTTTTT; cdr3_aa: CASSETGGGNEKLFF
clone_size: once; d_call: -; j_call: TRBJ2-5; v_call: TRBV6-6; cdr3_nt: TGTGCCAGCAGGGCGGCGTCACAAGAGACCCAGTACTTC; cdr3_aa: CASRAASQETQYF
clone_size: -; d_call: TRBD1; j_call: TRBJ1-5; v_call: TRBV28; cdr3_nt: TGTGCCAGCAGCTACCAGGGGGCGGATAACATAGGCAATCAGCCCCAGCATTTT; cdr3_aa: CASSYQGADNIGNQPQHF
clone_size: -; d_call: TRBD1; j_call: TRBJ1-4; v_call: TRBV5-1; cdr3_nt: TGCGCCAGCATGCCGGGACAGGGGAGTGAAAAACTGTTTTTT; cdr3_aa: CASMPGQGSEKLFF
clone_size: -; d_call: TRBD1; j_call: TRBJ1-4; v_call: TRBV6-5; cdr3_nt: TGTGCCAGCAGTTACTCCGGGACAGGGGTAGGGGAAAAACTGTTTTTT; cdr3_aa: CASSYSGTGVGEKLFF
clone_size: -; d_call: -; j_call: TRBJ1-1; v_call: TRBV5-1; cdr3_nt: TGCGCCAGCAGCTGGGGGCTTGACACTGAAGCTTTCTTT; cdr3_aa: CASSWGLDTEAFF
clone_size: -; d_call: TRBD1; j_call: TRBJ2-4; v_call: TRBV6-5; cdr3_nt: TGTGCCAGCAGTTACACTTTGACAGGGATTCAGTACTTC; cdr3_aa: CASSYTLTGIQYF
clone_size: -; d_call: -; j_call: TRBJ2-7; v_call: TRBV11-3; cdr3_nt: TGTGCCAGCAGCGACCGACGGACAGAAGCCTACGAGCAGTACTTC; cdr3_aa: CASSDRRTEAYEQYF
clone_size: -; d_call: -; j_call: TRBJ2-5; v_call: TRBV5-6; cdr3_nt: TGTGCCAGCAGTTCAGACAGGCTGGGGGAGACCCAGTACTTC; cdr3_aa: CASSSDRLGETQYF
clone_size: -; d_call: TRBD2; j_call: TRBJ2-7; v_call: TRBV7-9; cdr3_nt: TGTGCCAGCAGCCCCCTTCAGAGCGGGACCTACGAGCAGTACTTC; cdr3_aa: CASSPLQSGTYEQYF
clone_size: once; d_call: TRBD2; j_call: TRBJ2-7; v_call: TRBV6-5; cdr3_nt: TGTGCCAGCAGCTACGGAGTTAGCGGGAGTTACGAGCAGTACTTC; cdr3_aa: CASSYGVSGSYEQYF
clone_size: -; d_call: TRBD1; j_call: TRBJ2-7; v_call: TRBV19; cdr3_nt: TGTGCCAGTAGCACTACTCGGGACAGCGAGCAGTACTTC; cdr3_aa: CASSTTRDSEQYF
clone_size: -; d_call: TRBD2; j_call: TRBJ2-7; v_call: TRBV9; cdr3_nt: TGTGCCAGCAGCCCCCAACTTAGCGGGTCCTACGAGCAGTACTTC; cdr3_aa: CASSPQLSGSYEQYF
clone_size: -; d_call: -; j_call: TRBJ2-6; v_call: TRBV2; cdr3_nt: TGTGCCAGCAGTACCCAGGTATCTGGGGCCAACGTCCTGACTTTC; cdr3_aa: CASSTQVSGANVLTF
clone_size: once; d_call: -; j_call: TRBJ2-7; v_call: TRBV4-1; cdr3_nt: TGCGCCAGCAGTCCCGCCGACTATAATTACCCCACCTACGAGCAGTACTTC; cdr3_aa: CASSPADYNYPTYEQYF
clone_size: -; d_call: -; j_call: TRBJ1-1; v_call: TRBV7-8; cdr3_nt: TGTGCCAGCAGCGGGAGCGGGGGCGCCGGACGTGAAGCTTTCTTT; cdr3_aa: CASSGSGGAGREAFF
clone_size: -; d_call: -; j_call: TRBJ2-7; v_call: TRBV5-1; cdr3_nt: TGCGCCAGCAGCTTCCCGTCCCCGGGGGAGGAGCAGTACTTC; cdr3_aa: CASSFPSPGEEQYF
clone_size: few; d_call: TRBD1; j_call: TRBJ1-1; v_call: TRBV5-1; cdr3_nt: TGCGCCAGCAGCACAGGGACAGTGAACACTGAAGCTTTCTTT; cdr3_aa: CASSTGTVNTEAFF
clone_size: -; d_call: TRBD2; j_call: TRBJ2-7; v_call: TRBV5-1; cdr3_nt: TGCGCCAGCAGCTTGCCTCCCAGCGGGAACTACGAGCAGTACTTC; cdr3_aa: CASSLPPSGNYEQYF
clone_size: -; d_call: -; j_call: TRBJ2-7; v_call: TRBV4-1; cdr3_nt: TGCGCCAGCAGCCAACTCCCAGGCACCTACGAGCAGTACTTC; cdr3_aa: CASSQLPGTYEQYF
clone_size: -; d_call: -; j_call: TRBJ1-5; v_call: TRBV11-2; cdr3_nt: TGTGCCAGCAGCTTTACACAGGGTAATCAGCCCCAGCATTTT; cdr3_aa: CASSFTQGNQPQHF
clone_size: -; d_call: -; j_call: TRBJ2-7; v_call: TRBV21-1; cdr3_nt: TGTGCCAGCACCGTACAGGGTAACTCCTACGAGCAGTACTTC; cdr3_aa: CASTVQGNSYEQYF
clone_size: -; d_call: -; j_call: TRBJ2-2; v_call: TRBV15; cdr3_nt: TGTGCCACCAGCAAGTTCAGAACCGGGGAGCTGTTTTTT; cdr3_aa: CATSKFRTGELFF
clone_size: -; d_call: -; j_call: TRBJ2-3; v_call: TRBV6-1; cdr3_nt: TGTGCCAGCATGGCGGGGACGGCTGGCACAGATACGCAGTATTTT; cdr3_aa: CASMAGTAGTDTQYF
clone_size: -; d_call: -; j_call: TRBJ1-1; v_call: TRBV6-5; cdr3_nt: TGTGCCAGCAGTCCCGACTTGAACACTGAAGCTTTCTTT; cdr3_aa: CASSPDLNTEAFF
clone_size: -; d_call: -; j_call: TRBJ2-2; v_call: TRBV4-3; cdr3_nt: TGCGCCAGCAGCCTTTCGGAGGCCATGGACACCGGGGAGCTGTTTTTT; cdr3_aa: CASSLSEAMDTGELFF
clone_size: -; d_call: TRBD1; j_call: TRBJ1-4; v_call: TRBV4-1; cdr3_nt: TGCGCCAGCAGCCCCCGGGACAGGGGGAATGAAAAACTGTTTTTT; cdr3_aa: CASSPRDRGNEKLFF
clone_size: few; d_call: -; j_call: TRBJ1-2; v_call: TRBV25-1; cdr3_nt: TGTGCCAGCAGTGATCTCAGGGGCGACTATGGCTACACCTTC; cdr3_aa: CASSDLRGDYGYTF
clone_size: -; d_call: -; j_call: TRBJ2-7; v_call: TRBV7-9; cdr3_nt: TGTGCCAGCAGCTTAACGGGTCCAGGGCTATACGAGCAGTACTTC; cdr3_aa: CASSLTGPGLYEQYF
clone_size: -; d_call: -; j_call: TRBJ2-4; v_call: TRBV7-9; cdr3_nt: TGTGCCAGCAGCTTACTCGGTCAAAACATTCAGTACTTC; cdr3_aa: CASSLLGQNIQYF
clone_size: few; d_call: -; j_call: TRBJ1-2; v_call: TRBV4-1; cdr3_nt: TGCGCCAGCAGCCATTCCAGGGGCTCAGGCTACACCTTC; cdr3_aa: CASSHSRGSGYTF
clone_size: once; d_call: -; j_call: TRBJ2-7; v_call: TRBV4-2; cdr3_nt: TGTGCCAGCAGCCAAGATTTGGGGGGTTTATCCTACGAGCAGTACTTC; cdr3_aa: CASSQDLGGLSYEQYF
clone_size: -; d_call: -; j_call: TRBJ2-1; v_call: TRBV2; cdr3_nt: TGTGCCAGCCTCCTGGGAAGGGGCTGGAATGAGCAGTTCTTC; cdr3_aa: CASLLGRGWNEQFF
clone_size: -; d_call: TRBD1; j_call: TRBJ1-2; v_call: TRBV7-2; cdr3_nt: TGTGCCAGCAGTTCATTCCGGGCAGGGGGCGCGGTTGGCTATGGCTACACCTTC; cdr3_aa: CASSSFRAGGAVGYGYTF
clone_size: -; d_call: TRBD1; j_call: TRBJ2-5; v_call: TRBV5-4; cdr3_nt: TGTGCCAGCAGCACTCCCGCCGGGACAGGAGAGACCCAGTACTTC; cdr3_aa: CASSTPAGTGETQYF
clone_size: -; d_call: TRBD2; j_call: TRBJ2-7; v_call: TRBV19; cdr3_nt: TGTGCCAGTAATACCCCGGCTAGCGGGAGCTACGAGCAGTACTTC; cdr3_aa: CASNTPASGSYEQYF
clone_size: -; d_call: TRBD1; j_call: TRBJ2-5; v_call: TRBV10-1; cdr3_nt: TGCGCCAGCAGTGTTGGACAGGGTTTGGGAGAGACCCAGTACTTC; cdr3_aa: CASSVGQGLGETQYF
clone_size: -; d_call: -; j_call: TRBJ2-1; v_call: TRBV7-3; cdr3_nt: TGTGCCAGCAGCTTAAATGAGCGGTTTTCTGAGCAGTTCTTC; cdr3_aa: CASSLNERFSEQFF
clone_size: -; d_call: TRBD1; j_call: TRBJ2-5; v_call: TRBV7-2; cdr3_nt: TGTGCCAGCAGCTCGTCGACAGGGGGGAGAGAGACCCAGTACTTC; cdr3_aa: CASSSSTGGRETQYF